The 7 T cell receptor beta chains below all came from one sample that was sequenced in a study of blood T cell repertoires in COVID-19 (dated by TCRdb to about 2020). The method behind the library was the immunoSEQ multiplex PCR assay. The source is immuneACCESS, and TCRdb retained only in-frame sequences with V and J called. Part of the clones is not carried over; for the studies checked, unresolved V genes explain less than half of this, and the remainder is unexplained. In all, the sample holds approximately 130,000 clones, and approximately 86% of those were seen once. 18% of the sample is taken by the ten largest. The sample consisted of peripheral blood. Source of these receptors: a woman aged 45-60 years who had recovered from COVID-19.

The rearrangement joins TRBV10-2 to TRBJ1-5; TRBD1 might be the D (6 bases). The V and J ends lost 10 bases and 0 bases respectively, with 16 bases between them. This CDR3 region has 15 residues. The germline V gene has CDR1 WSHSY and CDR2 SAAADI. CDR3 in amino acids: CATRGSLNSNQPQHF. Here the CDR3 DNA reads TGCGCCACTAGGGGGTCTCTGAATAGCAATCAGCCCCAGCATTTT.

This chain joins TRBV27 and TRBJ2-1; D is perhaps TRBD1 (7 bases). V lost 6 bases and J lost 7, with 16 bases in between. The germline V gene has CDR1 MNHEY and CDR2 SMNVEV (reference sequence). The CDR3 extends over 14 amino acids. The CDR3 sequence: CASRQGGLWNEQFF. The DNA of the CDR3 is TGTGCCAGCAGGCAGGGGGGTCTGTGGAATGAGCAGTTCTTC.

This chain uses TRBV28 with TRBJ2-7; 8 nucleotides agree with TRBD1. CDR1 is MDHEN, CDR2 SYDVKM, per germline. V gave up 4 bases and J gave up 6 bases; unmatched junction bases: 11. This CDR3 comprises 15 residues. CDR3 sequence reads: CASSSYGTGGREQYF. The CDR3 DNA follows: TGTGCCAGCAGTTCTTACGGGACAGGTGGACGCGAGCAGTACTTC.

This clone has only a few counts. V and J are TRBV19 and TRBJ1-1; 8 bases are a match to TRBD1. The CDR3 is 15 amino acids. Trimming at V came to 7 bases and at J to 2 bases, leaving 9 bases not matched to a gene. Germline-derived CDR1 and CDR2 are LNHDA and SQIVND (reference sequence). CDR3 region: CASNGGQAVNTEAFF. The CDR3 bases are TGTGCCAGTAATGGGGGACAGGCCGTAAACACTGAAGCTTTCTTT.

This clone turned up a few times. The rearrangement uses TRBV5-6 and TRBJ2-1; perhaps TRBD1 as D (6 bases). This CDR3 comprises 16 residues. Deletions cut 0 bases from V and 2 bases from J, with 12 bases between. CDR1 is SGHDT and CDR2 is YYEEEE in the germline V gene. The CDR3: CASSLVGRGTYNEQFF. CDR3 DNA sequence: TGTGCCAGCAGCTTGGTGGGCAGGGGAACCTACAATGAGCAGTTCTTC.

The chain combines TRBV15 with TRBJ1-6; TRBD1 might be the D (5 bases). CDR3 length: 16 amino acids. V shed 0 bases and J shed 4 bases, with 10 bases lying between them. Germline CDR1 LNHNV, CDR2 YYDKDF (reference sequence). The CDR3 sequence is CATSRDLTGYNSPLHF. The DNA for the CDR3 is TGTGCCACCAGCAGAGATTTAACAGGATATAATTCACCCCTCCACTTT.

This clone was counted once. J is TRBJ2-7 and V is TRBV28; TRBD1 matches 7 bases. The germline V gene has CDR1 MDHEN and CDR2 SYDVKM. The CDR3 is made up of 13 amino acids. The trim removed 1 base at V and 5 bases at J, leaving 2 bases unmatched. The CDR3 coding sequence is TGTGCCAGCAGTTTATCGGACAGGAACGAGCAGTACTTC. Encoded protein: CASSLSDRNEQYF.